A selection of T cell receptor beta chains follows, all from one sample in a study of shared clonotypes between healthy human individuals. Assay: immunoSEQ multiplex PCR; the TCRdb copy retains only in-frame clones and omits some. The repertoire includes roughly 1,500,000 clones, 95% to 99% of them detected once, and about 0.45% sits in the top ten. Sample: naive CD4+ T cells sorted from blood. Receptor source: a man under 40 in good health. Both conserved end residues are trimmed from each CDR3.

>TRBV6-5|TRBJ2-3
ASSFWTSGSKDTQY
>TRBV2|TRBJ2-3
ASGAHTDTQY
>TRBV4-1|TRBJ2-5
ASSQVVPETQY
>TRBV29-1|TRBJ2-5
SVDKTGAQY
>TRBV6-6|TRBJ2-5
ASSPGRGLNQETQY
>TRBV4-1|TRBJ1-5
ASSLPGNQPQH
>TRBV18|TRBJ1-5
ASSPKEVTVNQPQH
>TRBV11-3|TRBJ2-5
ASSTGRRNQETQY
>TRBV28|TRBJ2-3
ASSSGGRTDTQY
>TRBV28|TRBJ2-1
ASSLGASGRPGNEQF
>TRBV18|TRBJ1-5
ASSPSGGGQPQH
>TRBV5-1|TRBJ2-7
ASSSRPTSGRSHEQY
>TRBV5-6|TRBJ1-5
ASSSPEDKMSPQH
>TRBV5-1|TRBJ1-4
ASSHPNEKLF
>TRBV2|TRBJ1-4
ASSGDLREKLF
>TRBV20-1|TRBJ2-1
SASQVEQF
>TRBV6-1|TRBJ2-1
ASSELAGGYNEQF
>TRBV29-1|TRBJ2-3
SSGRVVTDTQY
>TRBV5-1|TRBJ2-1
ASSLGDGSGGNEQF
>TRBV9|TRBJ2-1
ASSVGGTSAYNEQF
>TRBV2|TRBJ2-1
ASSGYLAGDYNEQF
>TRBV29-1|TRBJ2-3
SVEVGDTQY
>TRBV30|TRBJ2-1
AWNSGRRSYNEQF
>TRBV18|TRBJ2-5
ASSPVGGGSTGETQY
>TRBV7-3|TRBJ2-3
ASSPRASTDTQY
>TRBV5-4|TRBJ1-4
ASSLEGRKTEKLF
>TRBV6-4|TRBJ2-7
ASSSDRSSYEQY
>TRBV20-1|TRBJ2-7
SAADSTWGY
>TRBV27|TRBJ2-7
ASSLFFGPDSYEQY
>TRBV19|TRBJ2-1
AIGSLINNEQF
>TRBV15|TRBJ2-7
ATSRVRDRRTNEQY
>TRBV2|TRBJ1-5
ASRSSIRHQPQH
>TRBV7-9|TRBJ2-6
ASSSEGQGLTGANVLT
>TRBV15|TRBJ2-3
ATSSRLAGGSTDTQY
>TRBV5-6|TRBJ2-5
ASSSFSLLWIGQETQY
>TRBV28|TRBJ2-1
ASSFGQGLAGGNEQF
>TRBV6-1|TRBJ2-6
ASRKVSGANVLT
>TRBV7-9|TRBJ2-2
ASSQGQRDTGELF
>TRBV18|TRBJ2-6
ASSPLNSGANVLT